The sequence of this T cell receptor (beta chain) was determined in a study of CD4 T cell repertoires in COVID-19. Clones were sequenced by immunoSEQ multiplex PCR, and TCRdb holds only the in-frame ones, with some missing. The sample lists 20,000 to 30,000 clones, about 93% occurring once. These memory T cells were uncultured and sequenced directly after ex vivo isolation. Trimming cost V 0 bases and J 3 bases; bases outside gene matches: 8. The germline V gene encodes CDR1 SGHDT and CDR2 YYEEEE. The CDR3 has 16 amino acids. Source: circulating follicular helper CD4+ T cells (cTfh) from blood, taken before the COVID-19 pandemic. The clonotype was recovered from a human donor who had COVID-19. The J gene is TRBJ1-1, the V gene TRBV5-6; 7 bases are shared with TRBD1. CDR3 residues: CASSLGDLGQYTEAFF. The CDR3 region has the DNA TGTGCCAGCAGCTTGGGCGATTTGGGACAGTACACTGAAGCTTTCTTT. Complete variable domain (other parts from reference TRBV5-6 and TRBJ1-1): DAGVTQSPTHLIKTRGQQVTLRCSPKSGHDTVSWYQQALGQGPQFIFQYYEEEERQRGNFPDRFSGHQFPNYSSELNVNALLLGDSALYLCASSLGDLGQYTEAFFGQGTRLTVV.